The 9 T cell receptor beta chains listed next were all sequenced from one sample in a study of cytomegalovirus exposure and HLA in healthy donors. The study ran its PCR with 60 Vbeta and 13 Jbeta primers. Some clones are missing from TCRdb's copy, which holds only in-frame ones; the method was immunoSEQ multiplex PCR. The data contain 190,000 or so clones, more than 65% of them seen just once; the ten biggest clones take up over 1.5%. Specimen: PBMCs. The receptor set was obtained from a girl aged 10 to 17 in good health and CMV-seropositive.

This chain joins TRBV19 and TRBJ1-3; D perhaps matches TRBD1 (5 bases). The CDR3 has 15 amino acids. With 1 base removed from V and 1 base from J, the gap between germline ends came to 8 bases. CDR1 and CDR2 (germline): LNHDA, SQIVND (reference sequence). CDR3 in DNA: TGTGCCAGTAGTATAGCAGGGTATTCTGGAAACACCATATATTTT. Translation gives CASSIAGYSGNTIYF. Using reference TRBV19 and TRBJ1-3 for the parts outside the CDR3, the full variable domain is DGGITQSPKYLFRKEGQNVTLSCEQNLNHDAMYWYRQDPGQGLRLIYYSQIVNDFQKGDIAEGYSVSREKKESFPLTVTSAQKNPTAFYLCASSIAGYSGNTIYFGEGSWLTVV.

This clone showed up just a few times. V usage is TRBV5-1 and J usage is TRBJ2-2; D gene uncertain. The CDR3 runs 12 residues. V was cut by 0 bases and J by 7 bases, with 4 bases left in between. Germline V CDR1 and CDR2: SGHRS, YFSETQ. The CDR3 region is CASSLVLGELFF. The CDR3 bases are TGCGCCAGCAGCTTGGTCCTCGGGGAGCTGTTTTTT.

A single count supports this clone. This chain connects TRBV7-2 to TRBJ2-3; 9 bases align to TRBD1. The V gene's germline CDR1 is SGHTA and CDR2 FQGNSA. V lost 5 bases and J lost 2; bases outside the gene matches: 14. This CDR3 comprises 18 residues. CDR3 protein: CASSPRGQGLRVTDTQYF. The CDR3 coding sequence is TGTGCCAGCAGCCCTAGGGGACAGGGATTGAGGGTCACAGATACGCAGTATTTT.

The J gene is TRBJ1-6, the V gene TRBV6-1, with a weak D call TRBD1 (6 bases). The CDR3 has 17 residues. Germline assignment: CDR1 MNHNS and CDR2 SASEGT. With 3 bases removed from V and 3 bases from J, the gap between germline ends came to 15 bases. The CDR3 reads CASSDPHRVFYNSPLHF. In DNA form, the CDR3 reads TGTGCCAGCAGTGACCCCCACAGGGTTTTCTATAATTCACCCCTCCACTTT.

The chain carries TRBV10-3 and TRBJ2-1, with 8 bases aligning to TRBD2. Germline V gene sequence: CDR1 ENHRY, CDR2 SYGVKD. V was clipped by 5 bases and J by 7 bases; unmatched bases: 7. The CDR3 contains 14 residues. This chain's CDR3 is CAISYDGTRNEQFF. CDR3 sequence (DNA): TGTGCCATCAGTTACGACGGGACTAGAAATGAGCAGTTCTTC.

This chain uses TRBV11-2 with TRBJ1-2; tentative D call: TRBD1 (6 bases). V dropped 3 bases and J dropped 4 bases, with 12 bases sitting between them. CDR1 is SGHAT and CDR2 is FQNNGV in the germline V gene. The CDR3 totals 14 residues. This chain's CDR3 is CASSLGAGAYGYTF. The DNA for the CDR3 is TGTGCCAGCAGCTTGGGGGCAGGGGCCTATGGCTACACCTTC. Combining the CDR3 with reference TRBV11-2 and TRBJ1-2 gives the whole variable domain EAGVAQSPRYKIIEKRQSVAFWCNPISGHATLYWYQQILGQGPKLLIQFQNNGVVDDSQLPKDRFSAERLKGVDSTLKIQPAKLEDSAVYLCASSLGAGAYGYTFGSGTRLTVV.

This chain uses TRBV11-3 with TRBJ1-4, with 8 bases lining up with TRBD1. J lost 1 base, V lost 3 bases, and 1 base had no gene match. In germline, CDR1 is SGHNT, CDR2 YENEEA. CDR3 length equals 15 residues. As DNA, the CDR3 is TGTGCCAGCAGCTTTACAGGGGGAACTAATGAAAAACTGTTTTTT. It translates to CASSFTGGTNEKLFF.

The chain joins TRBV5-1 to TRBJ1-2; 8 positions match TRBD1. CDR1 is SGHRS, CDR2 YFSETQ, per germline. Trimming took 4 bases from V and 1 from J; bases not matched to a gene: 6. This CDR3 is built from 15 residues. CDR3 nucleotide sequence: TGCGCCAGCAGCGCAGGACAGGGCCTTAACTATGGCTACACCTTC. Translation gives CASSAGQGLNYGYTF.

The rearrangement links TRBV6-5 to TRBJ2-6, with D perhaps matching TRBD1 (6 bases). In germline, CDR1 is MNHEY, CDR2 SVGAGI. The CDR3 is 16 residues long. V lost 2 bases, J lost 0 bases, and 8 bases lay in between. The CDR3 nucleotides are TGTGCCAGCAGTTACGGACAGCGCTCTGGGGCCAACGTCCTGACTTTC. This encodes CASSYGQRSGANVLTF.